This is a list of T cell receptor beta chains from one sample in a study of cytomegalovirus exposure and HLA in healthy donors. Measured with immunoSEQ multiplex PCR; TCRdb has only the in-frame clones, and not every one. The sample has 200,000 or so clones; 60% to 80% are singletons. What was sequenced was PBMCs. The receptor source for this set is a man aged 18 to 35 in good health and CMV-seronegative. Both conserved end residues are part of each CDR3. The order of the fields is J gene, V gene, clone size, CDR3 protein. Part of the rows lack a size; the others show once, few, many or a class for expanded clones.

TRBJ2-7 | TRBV6-5 | NA | CASSYGGLALYEQYF
TRBJ2-7 | TRBV25-1 | NA | CASKSIRGYEQYF
TRBJ2-3 | TRBV5-4 | NA | CASSSGGPLTDTQYF
TRBJ1-4 | TRBV7-9 | NA | CASSLTTVDPANEKLFF
TRBJ1-1 | TRBV5-8 | NA | CASSLGQGSNTEAFF
TRBJ1-3 | TRBV9 | NA | CASSPLGESGNTIYF
TRBJ2-1 | TRBV4-3 | few | CASSRAHYNEQFF
TRBJ1-2 | TRBV6-5 | NA | CASSYRTGADGYTF
TRBJ1-4 | TRBV27 | NA | CASSLGDRGKLFF
TRBJ2-2 | TRBV19 | NA | CASGRGSHNTGELFF
TRBJ2-3 | TRBV2 | NA | CASTRDRGGTDTQYF
TRBJ2-7 | TRBV9 | NA | CASSATGSYEQYF
TRBJ1-1 | TRBV28 | NA | CASSFVWRDRGLSGTEAFF
TRBJ2-1 | TRBV6-5 | NA | CASSQGLAGNEQFF
TRBJ2-1 | TRBV4-3 | NA | CASSQEGLDPNEQFF
TRBJ2-2 | TRBV30 | once | CAWRDVRGLSGELFF
TRBJ1-5 | TRBV19 | NA | CASRPGTGGFSNQPQHF
TRBJ2-7 | TRBV6-5 | once | CASSPGQGLYEQYF
TRBJ2-5 | TRBV28 | few | CASSYLGTSAQETQYF
TRBJ1-5 | TRBV7-8 | many | CASSLLREYSNQPQHF
TRBJ1-2 | TRBV7-9 | NA | CASSFGAGGPYGYTF
TRBJ2-5 | TRBV6-5 | NA | CASSYEWQGKGTQYF
TRBJ1-2 | TRBV18 | NA | CASSQSPTGLGTNYGYTF
TRBJ1-2 | TRBV18 | NA | CASSPTLGYDDSGGGYTF
TRBJ2-5 | TRBV7-9 | NA | CASSPGTGETQYF
TRBJ2-5 | TRBV18 | NA | CASSPRTAVPAETQYF
TRBJ1-6 | TRBV18 | NA | CASSPTTGGDGGSPLHF
TRBJ1-1 | TRBV7-9 | NA | CASSLTGTEAFF
TRBJ2-7 | TRBV11-1 | NA | CASSLQPGGQYF
TRBJ1-5 | TRBV28 | NA | CASSPHQGGISNQPQHF
TRBJ1-2 | TRBV7-2 | NA | CASSLGAGDYGYTF
TRBJ1-3 | TRBV4-2 | NA | CASSHMADSGNTIYF
TRBJ2-7 | TRBV29-1 | NA | CSVEEVPSGEQYF
TRBJ2-4 | TRBV2 | NA | CASSDRLLAKNIQYF
TRBJ1-2 | TRBV19 | NA | CASSIRGPDYGYTF
TRBJ1-2 | TRBV19 | few | CASRWDSNYGYTF
TRBJ1-1 | TRBV10-3 | NA | CAISAQVNGEAFF
TRBJ2-7 | TRBV6-6 | once | CASMDRGRYEQYF
TRBJ2-7 | TRBV30 | NA | CAWSVKQGAYEQYF
TRBJ2-3 | TRBV19 | NA | CASSIAGRMDTQYF
TRBJ1-5 | TRBV21-1 | once | CASSKERGASQPQHF
TRBJ2-3 | TRBV9 | NA | CASSVYGGYTDTQYF
TRBJ2-2 | TRBV7-7 | NA | CASSFDRSTGELFF
TRBJ1-2 | TRBV28 | NA | CASSQGGYGYTF
TRBJ2-1 | TRBV9 | NA | CASSVGQINEQFF
TRBJ2-5 | TRBV4-3 | NA | CASSLVGETQYF
TRBJ2-3 | TRBV4-2 | once | CASSSRTSGGVNTQYF
TRBJ1-5 | TRBV28 | NA | CASSTPTGTDRPQHF
TRBJ2-7 | TRBV18 | NA | CASSPRTGGTYEQYF
TRBJ2-7 | TRBV28 | NA | CASSLPLAGGNYEQYF
TRBJ2-7 | TRBV18 | NA | CASSPSPGQTYEQYF
TRBJ2-1 | TRBV28 | NA | CASTTLGQSNNEQFF
TRBJ2-2 | TRBV27 | NA | CASMDQTGVGTGELFF